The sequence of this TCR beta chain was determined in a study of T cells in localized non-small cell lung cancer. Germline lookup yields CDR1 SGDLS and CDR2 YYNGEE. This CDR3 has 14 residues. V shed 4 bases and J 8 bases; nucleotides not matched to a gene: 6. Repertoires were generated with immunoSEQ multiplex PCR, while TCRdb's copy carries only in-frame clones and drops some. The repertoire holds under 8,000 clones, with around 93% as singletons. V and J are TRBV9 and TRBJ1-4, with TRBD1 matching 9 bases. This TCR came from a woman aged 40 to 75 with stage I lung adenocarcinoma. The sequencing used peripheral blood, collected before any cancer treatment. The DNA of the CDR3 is TGTGCCAGCAGCCTCACAGGGGGCAACGAAAAACTGTTTTTT. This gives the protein CASSLTGGNEKLFF.